This is a list of T cell receptor beta chains from one sample in a study of T cell responses to AZD1222 COVID-19 vaccine. Method: immunoSEQ multiplex PCR; TCRdb's copy keeps in-frame clones and lacks some. In the table there are around 100,000 clones, 80% to 95% of which are singletons. This specimen consisted of peripheral blood, obtained on day 0 of AZD1222 vaccination. The receptors shown here come from an adult in good health. Both conserved end residues are part of each CDR3.

j_call: TRBJ2-3
v_call: TRBV10-1
cdr3_aa: CASSENMGTPADTQYF

j_call: TRBJ2-3
v_call: TRBV5-5
cdr3_aa: CASSASGGGGTDTQYF

j_call: TRBJ2-7
v_call: TRBV30
cdr3_aa: CAWSGGRVLSDEQYF

j_call: TRBJ2-3
v_call: TRBV11-2
cdr3_aa: CASTKLDGREDTQYF

j_call: TRBJ2-7
v_call: TRBV27
cdr3_aa: CASSPNYGEQYF

j_call: TRBJ2-2
v_call: TRBV5-1
cdr3_aa: CASRSMWGDTGELFF

j_call: TRBJ1-2
v_call: TRBV27
cdr3_aa: CASSGFLPGGYTF

j_call: TRBJ2-1
v_call: TRBV27
cdr3_aa: CASRDIHEQFF

j_call: TRBJ1-3
v_call: TRBV3-1/TRBV3-2
cdr3_aa: CASSQNRDGNTIYF

j_call: TRBJ2-3
v_call: TRBV9
cdr3_aa: CASSVDPFSGRDTQYF

j_call: TRBJ1-1
v_call: TRBV6-5
cdr3_aa: CASGAGLLTFF

j_call: TRBJ2-5
v_call: TRBV27
cdr3_aa: CASSLLDWGQTQYF

j_call: TRBJ1-2
v_call: TRBV7-9
cdr3_aa: CASNHGTARHGYTF

j_call: TRBJ2-3
v_call: TRBV6-4
cdr3_aa: CASSDGLDTDTQYF

j_call: TRBJ2-1
v_call: TRBV19
cdr3_aa: CASSTRTADYNEQFF

j_call: TRBJ1-5
v_call: TRBV5-6
cdr3_aa: CASSLGGTLGNQPQHF

j_call: TRBJ2-1
v_call: TRBV6-4
cdr3_aa: CASSRTSGINNEQFF